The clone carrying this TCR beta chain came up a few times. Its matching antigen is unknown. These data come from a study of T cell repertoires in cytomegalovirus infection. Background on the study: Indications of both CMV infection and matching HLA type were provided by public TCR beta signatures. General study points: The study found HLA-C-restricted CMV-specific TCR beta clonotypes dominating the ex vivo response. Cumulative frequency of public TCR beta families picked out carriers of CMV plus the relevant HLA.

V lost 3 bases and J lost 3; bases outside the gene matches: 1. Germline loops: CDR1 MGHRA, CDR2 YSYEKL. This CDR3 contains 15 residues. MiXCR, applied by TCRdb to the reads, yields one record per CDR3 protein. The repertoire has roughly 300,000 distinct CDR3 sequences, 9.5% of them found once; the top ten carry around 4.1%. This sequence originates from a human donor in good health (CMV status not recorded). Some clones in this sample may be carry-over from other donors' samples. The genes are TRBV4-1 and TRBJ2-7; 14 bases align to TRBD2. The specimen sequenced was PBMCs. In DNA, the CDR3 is TGCGCCAGCAGCCAGGGACTAGCGGGGGTCTACGAGCAGTACTTC. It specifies CASSQGLAGVYEQYF.